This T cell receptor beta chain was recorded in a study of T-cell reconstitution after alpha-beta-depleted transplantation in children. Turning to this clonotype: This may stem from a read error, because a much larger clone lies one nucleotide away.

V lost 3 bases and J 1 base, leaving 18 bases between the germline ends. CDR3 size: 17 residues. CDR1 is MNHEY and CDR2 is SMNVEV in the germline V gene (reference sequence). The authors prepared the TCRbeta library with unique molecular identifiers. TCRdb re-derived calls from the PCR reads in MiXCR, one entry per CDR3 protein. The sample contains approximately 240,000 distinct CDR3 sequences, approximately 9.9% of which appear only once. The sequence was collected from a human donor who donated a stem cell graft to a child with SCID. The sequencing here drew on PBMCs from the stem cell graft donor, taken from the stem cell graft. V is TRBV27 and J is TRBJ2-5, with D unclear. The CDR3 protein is CASSLGSRRWRQETQYF. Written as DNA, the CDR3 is TGTGCCAGCAGTTTGGGTTCTCGGCGGTGGCGCCAAGAGACCCAGTACTTC.